This record covers a single T cell receptor beta chain. The sample is drawn from a study of patients and donors after allogeneic stem cell transplantation. TCRdb reanalysed the RT-PCR reads using MiXCR and keeps one entry per CDR3 protein. The table includes some 150,000 distinct CDR3 sequences, about a third detected once. This CDR3 region has 15 residues. The V and J ends lost 6 bases and 6 bases, in that order; junction bases with no gene match: 7. The receptor's source is a human donor who was either an allogeneic HSCT recipient or a stem cell or donor lymphocyte infusion donor (not recorded which). It is not recorded whose cells these are; they may come from a transplant donor. Sequences were obtained from blood, either unsorted or a sorted T cell fraction (not recorded which). The chain is built from TRBV12-3 or TRBV12-4 and TRBJ1-4; 10 bases align to TRBD1. The CDR3 nucleotides are TGTGCCAGCAGGACCCGCGGGACAGGGGATGAAAAACTGTTTTTT. This sequence encodes CASRTRGTGDEKLFF.